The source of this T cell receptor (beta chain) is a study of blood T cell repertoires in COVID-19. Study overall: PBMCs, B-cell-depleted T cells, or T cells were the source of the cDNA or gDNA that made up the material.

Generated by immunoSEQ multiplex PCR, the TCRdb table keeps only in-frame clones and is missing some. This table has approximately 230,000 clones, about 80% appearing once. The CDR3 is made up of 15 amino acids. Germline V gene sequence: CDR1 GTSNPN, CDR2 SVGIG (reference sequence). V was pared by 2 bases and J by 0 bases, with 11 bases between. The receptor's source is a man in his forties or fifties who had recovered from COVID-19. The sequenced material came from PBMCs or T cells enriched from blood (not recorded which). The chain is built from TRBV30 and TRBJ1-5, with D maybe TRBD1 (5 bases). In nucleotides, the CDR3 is TGTGCCTGGAGTCTAGGGGCGGATAGCAATCAGCCCCAGCATTTT. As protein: CAWSLGADSNQPQHF.